The present entry profiles one T cell receptor beta chain with its context. The antigen is undetermined. This entry is derived from a study of CD8+CD57+ T cells in acquired aplastic anemia. Study at large: Across the sorted CD4+ and CD8+ cells, DNA amounts averaged 3.2 ug.

Before being chosen for sequencing, patients had shown CD8+CD57+ cell expansion by flow cytometry. No therapy had been given to the patients at the time of blood sampling. Germline V CDR1 and CDR2: SSHAT, FNYEAQ (reference sequence). CDR3 length equals 15 residues. V lost 1 base to trimming and J lost 8 bases; unmatched junction nucleotides: 8. Notes on the study in general: A set of 25 to 30 CD8+ CDR3 sequences was shared between patients and controls, and these sequences appeared highly expressed in patients. No significant patient-versus-control difference appeared in CD8+ Simpson's diversity.

For CDR3 and TCR beta VDJ profiling, genomic DNA was the template used. TCRdb analysed the reads with MiXCR anew, one entry per CDR3 protein. Of roughly 150,000 distinct CDR3 sequences listed, over 40% are singletons. The sequencing input was sorted CD4+, CD8+, or CD8+CD57+ T cells (not recorded which) from PBMCs. The chain is built from TRBV7-7 and TRBJ1-2; 9 nucleotides align to TRBD1. The receptor was isolated from a human donor with aplastic anemia. The CDR3: CASSLDGTGRVGYTF. In nucleotides, the CDR3 is TGTGCCAGCAGCTTAGACGGGACAGGGAGAGTCGGCTACACCTTC.